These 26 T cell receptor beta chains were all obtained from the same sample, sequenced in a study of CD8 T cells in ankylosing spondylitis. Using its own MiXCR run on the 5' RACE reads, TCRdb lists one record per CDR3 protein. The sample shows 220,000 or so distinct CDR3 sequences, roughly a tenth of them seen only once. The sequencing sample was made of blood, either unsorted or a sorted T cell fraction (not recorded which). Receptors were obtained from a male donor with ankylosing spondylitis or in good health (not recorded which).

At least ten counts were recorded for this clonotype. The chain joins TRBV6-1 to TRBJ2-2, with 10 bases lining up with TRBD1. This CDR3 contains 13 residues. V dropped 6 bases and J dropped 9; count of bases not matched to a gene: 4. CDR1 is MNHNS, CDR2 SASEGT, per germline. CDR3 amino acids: CASRPGQGRELFF. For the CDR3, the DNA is TGTGCCAGCAGGCCGGGACAGGGGAGGGAGCTGTTTTTT.

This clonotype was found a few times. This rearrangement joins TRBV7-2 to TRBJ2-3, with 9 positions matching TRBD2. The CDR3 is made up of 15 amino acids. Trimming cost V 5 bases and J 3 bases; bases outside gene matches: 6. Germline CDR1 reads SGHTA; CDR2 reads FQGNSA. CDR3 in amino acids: CASSTPSGATDTQYF. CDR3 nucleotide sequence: TGTGCCAGCAGCACCCCTAGCGGGGCGACAGATACGCAGTATTTT.

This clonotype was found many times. This CDR3 is CSARGPTGTNTEAFF. Here the CDR3 DNA reads TGCAGTGCTAGAGGCCCGACAGGTACGAACACTGAAGCTTTCTTT. The V call is TRBV20-1, the J call TRBJ1-1; perhaps TRBD1 as D (6 bases). V lost 1 base and J lost 1, with 13 bases in between. This CDR3 spans 15 amino acids. Germline-derived CDR1 and CDR2 are DFQATT and SNEGSKA (reference sequence).

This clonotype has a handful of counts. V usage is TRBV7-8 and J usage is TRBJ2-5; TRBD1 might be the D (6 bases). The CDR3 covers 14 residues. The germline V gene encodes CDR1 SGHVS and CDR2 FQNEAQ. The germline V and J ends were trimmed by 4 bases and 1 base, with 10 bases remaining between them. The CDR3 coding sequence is TGTGCCAGCAGCTATAACAGGGCCCAAGAGACCCAGTACTTC. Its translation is CASSYNRAQETQYF. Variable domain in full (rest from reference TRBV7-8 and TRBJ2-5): GAGVSQSPRYKVAKRGQDVALRCDPISGHVSLFWYQQALGQGPEFLTYFQNEAQLDKSGLPSDRFFAERPEGSVSTLKIQRTQQEDSAVYLCASSYNRAQETQYFGPGTRLLVL.

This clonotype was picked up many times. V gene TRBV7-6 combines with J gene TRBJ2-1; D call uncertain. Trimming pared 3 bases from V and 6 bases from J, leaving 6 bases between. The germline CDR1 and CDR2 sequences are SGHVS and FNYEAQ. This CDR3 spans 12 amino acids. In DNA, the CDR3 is TGTGCCAGCAGCTTTTCAATCAATGAGCAGTTCTTC. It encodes CASSFSINEQFF. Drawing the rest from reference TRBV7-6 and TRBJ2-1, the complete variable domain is GAGVSQSPRYKVTKRGQDVALRCDPISGHVSLYWYRQALGQGPEFLTYFNYEAQQDKSGLPNDRFSAERPEGSISTLTIQRTEQRDSAMYRCASSFSINEQFFGPGTRLTVL.

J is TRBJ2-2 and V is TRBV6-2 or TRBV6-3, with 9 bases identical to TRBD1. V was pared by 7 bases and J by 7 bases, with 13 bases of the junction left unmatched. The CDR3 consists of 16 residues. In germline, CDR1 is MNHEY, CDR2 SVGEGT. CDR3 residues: CASTLLGQGSGGELFF. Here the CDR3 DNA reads TGTGCCAGCACCTTATTGGGACAGGGAAGCGGCGGGGAGCTGTTTTTT.

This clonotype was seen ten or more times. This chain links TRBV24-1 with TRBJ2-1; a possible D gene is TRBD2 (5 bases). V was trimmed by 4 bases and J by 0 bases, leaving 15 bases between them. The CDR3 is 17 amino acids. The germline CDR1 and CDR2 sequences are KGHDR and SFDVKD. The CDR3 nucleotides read TGTGCCACCAGTGAAGCAACGGACTCGAGCTCCTACAATGAGCAGTTCTTC. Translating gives CATSEATDSSSYNEQFF.

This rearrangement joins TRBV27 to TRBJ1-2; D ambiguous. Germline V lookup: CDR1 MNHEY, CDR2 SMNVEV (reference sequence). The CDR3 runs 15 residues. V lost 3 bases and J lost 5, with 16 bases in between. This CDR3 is CASSFNEATSYGYTF. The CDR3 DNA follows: TGTGCCAGCAGTTTTAACGAGGCAACGTCATATGGCTACACCTTC.

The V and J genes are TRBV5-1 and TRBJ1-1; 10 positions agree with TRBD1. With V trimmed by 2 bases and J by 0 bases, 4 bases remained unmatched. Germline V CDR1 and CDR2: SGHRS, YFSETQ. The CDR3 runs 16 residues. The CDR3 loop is CASSFGDRGLNTEAFF. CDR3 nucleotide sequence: TGCGCCAGCAGCTTTGGGGACAGGGGATTGAACACTGAAGCTTTCTTT. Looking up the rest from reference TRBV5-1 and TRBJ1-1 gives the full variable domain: KAGVTQTPRYLIKTRGQQVTLSCSPISGHRSVSWYQQTPGQGLQFLFEYFSETQRNKGNFPGRFSGRQFSNSRSEMNVSTLELGDSALYLCASSFGDRGLNTEAFFGQGTRLTVV.

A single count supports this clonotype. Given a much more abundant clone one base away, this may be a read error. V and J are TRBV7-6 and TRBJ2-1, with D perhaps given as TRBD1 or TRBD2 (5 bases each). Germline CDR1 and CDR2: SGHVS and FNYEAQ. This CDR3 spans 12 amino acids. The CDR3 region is CASSSTGGEPFF. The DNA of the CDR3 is TGTGCCAGCAGTTCGACTGGGGGTGAGCCGTTCTTC.

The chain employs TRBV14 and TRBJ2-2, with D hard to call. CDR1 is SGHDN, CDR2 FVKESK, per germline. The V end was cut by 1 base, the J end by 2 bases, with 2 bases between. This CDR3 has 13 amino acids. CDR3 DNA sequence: TGTGCCAGCAGCCAAGTAAACACCGGGGAGCTGTTTTTT. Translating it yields CASSQVNTGELFF.

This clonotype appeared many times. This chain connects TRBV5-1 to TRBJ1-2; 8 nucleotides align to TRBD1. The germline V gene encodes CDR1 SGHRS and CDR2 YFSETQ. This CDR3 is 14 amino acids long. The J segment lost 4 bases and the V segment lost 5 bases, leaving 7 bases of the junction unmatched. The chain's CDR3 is CASRQEDRVYGYTF. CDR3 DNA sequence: TGCGCCAGCAGACAAGAGGACAGGGTCTATGGCTACACCTTC. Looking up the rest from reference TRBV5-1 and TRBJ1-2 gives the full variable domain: KAGVTQTPRYLIKTRGQQVTLSCSPISGHRSVSWYQQTPGQGLQFLFEYFSETQRNKGNFPGRFSGRQFSNSRSEMNVSTLELGDSALYLCASRQEDRVYGYTFGSGTRLTVV.

CDR3 in DNA: TGTGCCAGCAGCTTGACCGGGACTGCGGCCGGGGATACGCAGTATTTT. This encodes CASSLTGTAAGDTQYF. The rearrangement uses TRBV7-2 and TRBJ2-3; a possible D gene is TRBD2 (6 bases). Germline CDR1 and CDR2: SGHTA and FQGNSA. V was clipped by 3 bases and J by 6 bases, with 19 bases between them. The CDR3 runs 16 residues.

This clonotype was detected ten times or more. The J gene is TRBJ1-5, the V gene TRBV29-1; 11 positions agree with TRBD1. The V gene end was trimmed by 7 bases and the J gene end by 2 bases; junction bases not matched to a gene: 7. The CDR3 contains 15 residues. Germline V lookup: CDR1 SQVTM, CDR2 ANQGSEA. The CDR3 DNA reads TGCAGCGCTTCGATGGGACAGGGGGGCAATCAGCCCCAGCATTTT. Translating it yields CSASMGQGGNQPQHF.

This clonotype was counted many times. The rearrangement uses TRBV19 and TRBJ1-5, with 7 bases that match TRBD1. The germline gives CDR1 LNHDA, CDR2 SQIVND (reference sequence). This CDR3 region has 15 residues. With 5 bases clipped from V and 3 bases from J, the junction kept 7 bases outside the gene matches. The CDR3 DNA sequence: TGTGCCAGTAGTGCCGGACAGGTTATCAATCAGCCCCAGCATTTT. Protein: CASSAGQVINQPQHF.

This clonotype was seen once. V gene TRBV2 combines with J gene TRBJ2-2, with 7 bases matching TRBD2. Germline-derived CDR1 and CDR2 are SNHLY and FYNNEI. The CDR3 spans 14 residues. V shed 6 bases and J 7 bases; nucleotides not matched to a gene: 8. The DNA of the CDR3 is TGTGCCAGCAGCACCGGGACTACGCACGGGGAGCTGTTTTTT. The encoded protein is CASSTGTTHGELFF.

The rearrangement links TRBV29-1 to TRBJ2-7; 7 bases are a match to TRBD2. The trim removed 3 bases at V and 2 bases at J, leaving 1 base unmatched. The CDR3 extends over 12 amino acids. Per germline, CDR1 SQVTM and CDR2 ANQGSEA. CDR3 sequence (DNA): TGCAGCGTTGAGGCGGGGGCCTACGAGCAGTACTTC. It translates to CSVEAGAYEQYF.

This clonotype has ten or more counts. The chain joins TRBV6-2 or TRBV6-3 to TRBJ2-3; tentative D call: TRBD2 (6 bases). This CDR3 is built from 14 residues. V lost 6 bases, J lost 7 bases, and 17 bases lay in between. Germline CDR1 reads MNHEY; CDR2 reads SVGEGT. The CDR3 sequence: CASRVASAMNTQYF. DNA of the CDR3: TGTGCCAGCAGGGTTGCTAGCGCCATGAATACGCAGTATTTT.

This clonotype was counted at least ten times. This CDR3 is CASSSISPAFGGISYEQYF. The CDR3 DNA follows: TGTGCCAGCAGCTCAATAAGTCCCGCATTTGGGGGTATCTCCTACGAGCAGTACTTC. J is TRBJ2-7 and V is TRBV7-6; D tentatively reads TRBD1 or TRBD2 (5 bases each). V shed 4 bases and J shed 0 bases, with 25 bases lying between them. The CDR3 sequence is 19 residues long. Germline loops: CDR1 SGHVS, CDR2 FNYEAQ.

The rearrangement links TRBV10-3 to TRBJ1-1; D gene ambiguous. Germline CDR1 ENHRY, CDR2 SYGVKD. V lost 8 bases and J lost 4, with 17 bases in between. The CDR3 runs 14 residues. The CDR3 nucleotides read TGTGCCATCCGTGGTATTGAGATGAGCACTGAAGCTTTCTTT. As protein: CAIRGIEMSTEAFF.

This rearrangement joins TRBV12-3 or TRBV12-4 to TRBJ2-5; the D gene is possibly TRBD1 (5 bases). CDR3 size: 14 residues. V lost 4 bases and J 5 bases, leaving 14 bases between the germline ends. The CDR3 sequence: CASSSQGGMETQYF. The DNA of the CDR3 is TGTGCCAGCAGTTCTCAGGGTGGGATGGAGACCCAGTACTTC.

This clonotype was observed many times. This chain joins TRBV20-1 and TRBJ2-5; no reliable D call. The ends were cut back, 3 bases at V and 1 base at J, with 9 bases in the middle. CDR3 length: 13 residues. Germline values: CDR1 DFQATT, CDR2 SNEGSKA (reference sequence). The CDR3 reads CSASRRIQETQYF. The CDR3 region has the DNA TGCAGTGCTAGTCGACGGATCCAAGAGACCCAGTACTTC.

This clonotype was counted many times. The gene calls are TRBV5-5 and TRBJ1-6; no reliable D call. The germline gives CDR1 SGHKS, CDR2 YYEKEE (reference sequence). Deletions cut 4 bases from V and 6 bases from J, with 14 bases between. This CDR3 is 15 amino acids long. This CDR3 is CASSPVAGANSPLHF. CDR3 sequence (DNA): TGTGCCAGCAGCCCCGTCGCAGGCGCTAATTCACCCCTCCACTTT.

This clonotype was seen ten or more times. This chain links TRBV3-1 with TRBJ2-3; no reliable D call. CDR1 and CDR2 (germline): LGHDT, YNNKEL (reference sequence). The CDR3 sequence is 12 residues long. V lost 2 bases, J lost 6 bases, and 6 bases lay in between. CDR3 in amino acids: CASSQMTDTQYF. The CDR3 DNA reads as TGTGCCAGCAGCCAAATGACCGATACGCAGTATTTT.

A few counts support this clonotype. The CDR3 nucleotides read TGCAGTGCTAGAGGACTAGCGGGGACTAGGGGGCAGTACTTC. It encodes CSARGLAGTRGQYF. This rearrangement joins TRBV20-1 to TRBJ2-7; 11 nucleotides line up with TRBD2. Trimming removed 1 base from V and 9 bases from J; junction bases left unmatched: 8. Germline V gene lookup returns CDR1 DFQATT and CDR2 SNEGSKA (reference sequence). The CDR3 is made up of 14 amino acids.

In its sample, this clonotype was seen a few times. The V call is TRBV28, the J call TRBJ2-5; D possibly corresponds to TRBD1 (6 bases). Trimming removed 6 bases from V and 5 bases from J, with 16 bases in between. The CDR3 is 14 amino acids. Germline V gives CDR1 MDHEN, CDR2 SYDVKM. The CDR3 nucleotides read TGTGCCAGCAGCACTACAGGGAGCCGGGAGACCCAGTACTTC. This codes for CASSTTGSRETQYF.